The source of this TCR beta chain is a study of T cell repertoires in cytomegalovirus infection. On the study more broadly: Shared public TCR beta signatures pointed to both CMV infection and a matching HLA type.

Points from the study as a whole: CMV-specific TCR beta clonotypes restricted by HLA-C dominated the ex vivo response. Cumulative public TCR beta family frequency identified carriers of CMV plus the relevant HLA.

V was trimmed by 1 base and J by 10 bases, leaving 17 bases between them. The CDR3 consists of 15 residues. Germline V gene sequence: CDR1 SGHVS, CDR2 FQNEAQ. TCRdb re-called the reads through MiXCR, storing one row per CDR3 protein. Here the sample spans 150,000 to 200,000 distinct CDR3 sequences, roughly 28% being singletons. Note on this clonotype: Its cognate antigen is unknown.

Sequences were obtained from PBMCs. The chain combines TRBV7-8 with TRBJ2-1; D could derive from TRBD1 or TRBD2 (7 bases each). This clonotype was sampled from a human donor in good health (CMV status not recorded). Some clones in this sample may be carry-over from other donors' samples. The CDR3 sequence is CASSLGVSQGGEQFF. The CDR3 region has the DNA TGTGCCAGCAGCTTAGGTGTCAGTCAGGGGGGGGAGCAGTTCTTC.